Each of the 10 T cell receptor beta chains below was sequenced from the same sample in a study of blood T cell repertoires in COVID-19. TCRdb keeps only in-frame clones here, not all; method: immunoSEQ multiplex PCR. The sample consists of about 46,000 clones, around 83% of them appearing once. The sequenced sample was PBMCs or T cells enriched from blood (not recorded which). These TCRs come from a woman aged 45-59 years who had recovered from COVID-19.

This clone was observed once. The chain couples TRBV3-1 (or the pseudogene TRBV3-2) to TRBJ1-2; 7 nucleotides line up with TRBD1. Germline V lookup: CDR1 LGHDT, CDR2 YNNKEL (reference sequence). CDR3 length: 16 amino acids. V lost 4 bases to trimming and J lost 0 bases; unmatched junction nucleotides: 8. The CDR3 coding sequence is TGTGCCAGCAGCCCCTCGACAGGGATCTCTAACTATGGCTACACCTTC. This codes for CASSPSTGISNYGYTF.

The rearrangement uses TRBV12-3 or TRBV12-4 and TRBJ2-7; no firm D call. The CDR3 totals 11 residues. The V and J ends lost 3 bases and 7 bases respectively, with 7 bases between them. DNA of the CDR3: TGTGCCAGCAGTTTTTCGAGAGAGCAGTACTTC. Translated, it gives CASSFSREQYF.

This chain links TRBV19 with TRBJ1-5, with 9 bases that match TRBD1. Germline CDR1 reads LNHDA; CDR2 reads SQIVND (reference sequence). Trimming took 3 bases from V and 7 from J; bases not matched to a gene: 7. The CDR3 spans 15 residues. CDR3 DNA: TGTGCCAGTAGTATCCAACAGGGGGCGAGCCAGCCCCAGCATTTT. Translation gives CASSIQQGASQPQHF.

The V gene is TRBV15, the J gene TRBJ1-4; TRBD1 aligns across 7 bases. This CDR3 has 15 amino acids. V lost 0 bases to trimming and J lost 7 bases; unmatched junction nucleotides: 5. Germline V gene lookup returns CDR1 LNHNV and CDR2 YYDKDF (reference sequence). CDR3 protein: CATSRETGEGEKLFF. For the CDR3, the DNA is TGTGCCACCAGCAGAGAAACAGGGGAAGGTGAAAAACTGTTTTTT.

The CDR3 here is CASSLSNYLTEQYF. In nucleotides, the CDR3 is TGTGCCAGCAGCTTGAGTAACTACCTAACAGAGCAGTACTTC. V usage is TRBV7-9 and J usage is TRBJ2-7; no reliable D call. Per the germline V gene, CDR1 is SEHNR and CDR2 is FQNEAQ (reference sequence). CDR3 length: 14 residues. Trimming removed 3 bases at V and 7 bases at J, with 16 bases between.

This clone was seen once. The chain employs TRBV7-3 and TRBJ2-2; 7 bases align to TRBD1. J gave up 6 bases and V 3 bases, and 4 bases lay outside the gene matches. The CDR3 length is 14 residues. The V gene's germline CDR1 is SGHTA and CDR2 FQGTGA. CDR3 loop: CASSFDRAAGELFF. The CDR3 DNA sequence: TGTGCCAGCAGCTTCGACAGGGCCGCCGGGGAGCTGTTTTTT.

This clone appeared once. This chain uses TRBV2 with TRBJ1-2; D possibly corresponds to TRBD1 (5 bases). Germline V gene lookup returns CDR1 SNHLY and CDR2 FYNNEI. Trimming stripped 2 bases from V and 7 bases from J, with 11 bases between. The CDR3 length is 13 residues. The CDR3, as DNA: TGTGCCAGCAGTGAACAGGGAAAGGCTGGCTACACCTTC. Translating gives CASSEQGKAGYTF. Full variable domain (outside the CDR3, taken from reference TRBV2 and TRBJ1-2): EPEVTQTPSHQVTQMGQEVILRCVPISNHLYFYWYRQILGQKVEFLVSFYNNEISEKSEIFDDQFSVERPDGSNFTLKIRSTKLEDSAMYFCASSEQGKAGYTFGSGTRLTVV.

V and J are TRBV6-2 or TRBV6-3 and TRBJ2-5; the D is unclear. V was pared by 4 bases and J by 5 bases, with 5 bases between. CDR3 length: 11 residues. Per the germline V gene, CDR1 is MNHEY and CDR2 is SVGEGT. The CDR3 nucleotides are TGTGCCAGCAGTTTCAGGGAGACCCAGTACTTC. Amino acid sequence: CASSFRETQYF.

The chain recombines TRBV18 with TRBJ1-2, with a tentative D call TRBD1 (6 bases). This CDR3 is built from 16 residues. Germline V gene sequence: CDR1 KGHSH, CDR2 LQKENI. Trimming took 3 bases from V and 4 from J, leaving 18 bases between them. This chain's CDR3 is CASSPSGGRPSYGYTF. The CDR3, as DNA: TGTGCCAGCTCACCGTCGGGGGGCAGGCCAAGCTATGGCTACACCTTC.

CDR3 in DNA: TGTGCCAGCTCACCTCGAGACTCCGGGAACACCATATATTTT. This translates into CASSPRDSGNTIYF. The J gene is TRBJ1-3, the V gene TRBV18; D ambiguous. The CDR3 has 14 amino acids. Trimming cost V 3 bases and J 7 bases, with 13 bases left between them. CDR1 KGHSH and CDR2 LQKENI come from the germline V gene.